This TCR beta chain was sequenced in a study of T cells in Graves' hyperthyroidism and ophthalmopathy. Background on the study: Peripheral blood was taken when the disease was first diagnosed, before any treatment began. Study-wide results and caveats: Ophthalmopathy was told apart from stable hyperthyroidism by a 13 V-J model. Ophthalmopathy prediction by the model preceded onset by a median approximately 6.9 months.

Amplified regions were TCR beta CDR3 sequences from RNA transcripts. Using the HTBI primer set, a first-round RT-PCR was run on the TCR CDR3. One entry per CDR3 protein results from TCRdb running MiXCR on the multiplex PCR reads. The data hold approximately 330,000 distinct CDR3 sequences, with around 20% observed a single time. Per the germline V gene, CDR1 is MDHEN and CDR2 is SYDVKM. This CDR3 contains 17 residues. Unmatched junction bases numbered 4, after V lost 1 base and J lost 0 bases. A remark on this clonotype: Its antigen is still unknown.

Patients showing uncontrolled infection, other autoimmune disease, pregnancy or lactation were ineligible. The rearrangement links TRBV28 to TRBJ1-5; TRBD1 matches at 9 bases. The sequencing sample was made of blood. This receptor was obtained from a woman between 50 and 59 years old with Graves' hyperthyroidism. CDR3 DNA: TGTGCCAGCAGTTTATTGACAGGGGGAGATAGCAATCAGCCCCAGCATTTT. Protein: CASSLLTGGDSNQPQHF. Full variable domain (remainder filled in from reference TRBV28 and TRBJ1-5): DVKVTQSSRYLVKRTGEKVFLECVQDMDHENMFWYRQDPGLGLRLIYFSYDVKMKEKGDIPEGYSVSREKKERFSLILESASTNQTSMYLCASSLLTGGDSNQPQHFGDGTRLSIL.